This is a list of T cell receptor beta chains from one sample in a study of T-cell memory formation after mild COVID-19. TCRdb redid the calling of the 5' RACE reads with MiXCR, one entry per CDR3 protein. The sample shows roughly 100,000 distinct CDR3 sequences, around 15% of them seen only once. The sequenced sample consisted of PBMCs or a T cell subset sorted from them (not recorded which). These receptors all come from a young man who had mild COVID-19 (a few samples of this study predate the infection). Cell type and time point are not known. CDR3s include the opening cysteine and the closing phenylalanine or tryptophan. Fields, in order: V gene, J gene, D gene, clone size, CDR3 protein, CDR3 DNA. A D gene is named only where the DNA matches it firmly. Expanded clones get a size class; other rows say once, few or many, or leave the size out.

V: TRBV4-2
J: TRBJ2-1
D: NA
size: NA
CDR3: CASSQLQGRGNEQFF
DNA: TGTGCCAGCAGCCAACTACAGGGCAGGGGCAATGAGCAGTTCTTC

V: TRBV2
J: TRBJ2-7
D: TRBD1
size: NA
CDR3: CASRTGGLEQYF
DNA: TGTGCCAGCAGGACAGGGGGGTTGGAGCAGTACTTC

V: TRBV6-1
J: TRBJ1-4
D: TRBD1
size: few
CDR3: CASSEDPGQGREKLFF
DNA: TGTGCCAGCAGTGAGGATCCTGGACAGGGTCGGGAAAAACTGTTTTTT

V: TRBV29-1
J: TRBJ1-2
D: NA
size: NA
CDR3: CSVAQGGNGYTF
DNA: TGCAGCGTTGCCCAGGGTGGTAATGGCTACACCTTC

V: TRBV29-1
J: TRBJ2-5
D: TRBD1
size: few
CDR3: CSVEDRILSTQYF
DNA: TGCAGCGTTGAGGACAGGATCCTGTCGACCCAGTACTTC

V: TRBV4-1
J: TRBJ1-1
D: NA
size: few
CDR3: CASSPRPMYTEAFF
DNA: TGCGCCAGCAGCCCACGCCCGATGTACACTGAAGCTTTCTTT

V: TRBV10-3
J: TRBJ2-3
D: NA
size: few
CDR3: CAISGRTGRTDTQYF
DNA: TGTGCCATCTCCGGGAGGACAGGGAGGACAGATACGCAGTATTTT

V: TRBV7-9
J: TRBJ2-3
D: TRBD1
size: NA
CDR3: CASSANPMRGPYTDTQYF
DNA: TGTGCCAGCAGCGCTAACCCCATGAGGGGGCCCTACACAGATACGCAGTATTTT

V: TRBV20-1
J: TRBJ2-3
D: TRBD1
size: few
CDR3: CSARDLGQNADTQYF
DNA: TGCAGTGCTAGAGATCTGGGACAGAACGCAGATACGCAGTATTTT

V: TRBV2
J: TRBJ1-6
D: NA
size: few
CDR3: CASSEPGLSATNSPLHF
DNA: TGTGCCAGCAGTGAACCGGGACTTTCCGCGACTAATTCACCCCTCCACTTT

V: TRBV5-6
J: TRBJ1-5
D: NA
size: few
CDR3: CASSFGQGRQPQHF
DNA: TGTGCCAGCAGCTTTGGGCAGGGTAGACAGCCCCAGCATTTT

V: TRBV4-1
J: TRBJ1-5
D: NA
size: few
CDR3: CASSETAVQPQHF
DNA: TGCGCCAGCAGCGAAACAGCGGTTCAGCCCCAGCATTTT

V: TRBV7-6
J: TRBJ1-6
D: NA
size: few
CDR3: CASSLAGGINSPLHF
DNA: TGTGCCAGCAGCTTAGCCGGGGGAATTAATTCACCCCTCCACTTT

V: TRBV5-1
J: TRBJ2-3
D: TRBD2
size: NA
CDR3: CASSTGLEGIKTQYF
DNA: TGCGCCAGCAGCACTGGACTAGAGGGTATAAAAACGCAGTATTTT

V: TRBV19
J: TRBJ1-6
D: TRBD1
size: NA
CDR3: CASSVDRGNSPLHF
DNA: TGTGCCAGTAGTGTCGACAGGGGGAATTCACCCCTCCACTTT

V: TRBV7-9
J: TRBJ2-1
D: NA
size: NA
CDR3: CASSWDPDNEQFF
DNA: TGTGCCAGCAGTTGGGACCCAGACAATGAGCAGTTCTTC

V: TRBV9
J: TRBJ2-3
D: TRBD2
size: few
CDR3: CASSLSGGAEADTQYF
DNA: TGTGCCAGCAGCTTATCCGGGGGGGCCGAGGCAGATACGCAGTATTTT

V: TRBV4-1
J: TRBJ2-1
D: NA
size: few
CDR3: CASSQGPKQFF
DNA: TGCGCCAGCAGCCAAGGTCCGAAGCAGTTCTTC

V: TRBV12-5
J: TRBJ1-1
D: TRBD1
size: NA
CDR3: CASGFGTGITEAFF
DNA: TGTGCTAGTGGTTTTGGGACAGGGATCACTGAAGCTTTCTTT

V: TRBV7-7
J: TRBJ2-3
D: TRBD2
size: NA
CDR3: CASSLGSGGGTDTQYF
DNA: TGTGCCAGCAGCCTCGGGAGCGGGGGAGGCACAGATACGCAGTATTTT